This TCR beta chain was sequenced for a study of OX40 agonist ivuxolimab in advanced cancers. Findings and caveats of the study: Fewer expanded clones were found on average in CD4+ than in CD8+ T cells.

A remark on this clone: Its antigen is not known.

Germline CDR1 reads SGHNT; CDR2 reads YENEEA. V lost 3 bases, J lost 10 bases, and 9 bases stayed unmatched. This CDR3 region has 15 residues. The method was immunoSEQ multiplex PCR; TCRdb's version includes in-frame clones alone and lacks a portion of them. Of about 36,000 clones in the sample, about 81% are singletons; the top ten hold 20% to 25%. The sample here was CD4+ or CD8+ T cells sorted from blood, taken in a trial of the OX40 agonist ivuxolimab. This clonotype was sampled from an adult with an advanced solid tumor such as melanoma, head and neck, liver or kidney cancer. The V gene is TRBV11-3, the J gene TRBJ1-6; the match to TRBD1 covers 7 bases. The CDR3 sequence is CASSFRGTVGSPLHF. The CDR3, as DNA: TGTGCCAGCAGCTTTAGAGGGACAGTAGGATCACCCCTCCACTTT.